This TCR beta chain was documented in a study of breast tumors, draining lymph nodes, adjacent tissues. The study, taken as a whole, reports: Most tumor T cells seemingly derive from lymph node, then expand in tumor.

A single record per CDR3 protein comes from TCRdb applying MiXCR to the multiplex PCR reads. The sample contains over 250,000 distinct CDR3 sequences, 30% to 35% of which appear only once. Worth noting for this clonotype: Its specificity is unknown.

V lost 8 bases and J 4 bases, leaving 7 bases between the germline ends. Germline CDR1 SQVTM, CDR2 ANQGSEA. The CDR3 covers 10 residues. Axillary draining lymph nodes of breast cancer patients supplied the node samples. The V call is TRBV29-1, the J call TRBJ2-3; D remains unclear. Sample: axillary lymph node tissue. The TCR originated in a female donor with breast cancer. Some clones in this sample may be carry-over from other donors' samples. In DNA, the CDR3 is TGCAGCTTAGGGTCAGATACGCAGTATTTT. Its protein is CSLGSDTQYF.